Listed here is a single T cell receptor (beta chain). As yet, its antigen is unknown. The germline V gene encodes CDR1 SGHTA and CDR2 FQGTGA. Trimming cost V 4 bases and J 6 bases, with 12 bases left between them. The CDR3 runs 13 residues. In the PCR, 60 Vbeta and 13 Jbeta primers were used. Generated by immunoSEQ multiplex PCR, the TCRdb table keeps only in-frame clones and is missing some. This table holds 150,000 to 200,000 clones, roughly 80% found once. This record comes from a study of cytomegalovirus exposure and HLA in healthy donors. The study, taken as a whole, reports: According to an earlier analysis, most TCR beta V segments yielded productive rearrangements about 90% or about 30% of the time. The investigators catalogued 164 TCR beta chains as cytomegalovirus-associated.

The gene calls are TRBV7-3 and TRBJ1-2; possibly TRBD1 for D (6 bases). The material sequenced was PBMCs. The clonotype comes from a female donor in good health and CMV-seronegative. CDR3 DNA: TGTGCCAGCAGCTACACAGGGTCGGATGGCTACACCTTC. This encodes CASSYTGSDGYTF. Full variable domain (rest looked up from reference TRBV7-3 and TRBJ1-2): GAGVSQTPSNKVTEKGKYVELRCDPISGHTALYWYRQSLGQGPEFLIYFQGTGAADDSGLPNDRFFAVRPEGSVSTLKIQRTERGDSAVYLCASSYTGSDGYTFGSGTRLTVV.